Given below is one T cell receptor beta chain in context. The data stem from a study of control samples from healthy donors and cancer patients. Germline V lookup: CDR1 SNHLY, CDR2 FYNNEI. The CDR3 totals 14 residues. Between the trimmed V and J ends, which lost 7 bases and 3 bases, there was a span of 15 bases. TCRdb's copy holds only in-frame clones and misses some; the assay was immunoSEQ multiplex PCR. Among roughly 130,000 clones listed, 80% to 95% were seen once. The chain couples TRBV2 to TRBJ1-2; no definite D call. The specimen was blood. The receptor was derived from a young man in good health. This CDR3 reads CASMKVGPDYGYTF. The CDR3 DNA follows: TGTGCCAGCATGAAGGTCGGTCCTGACTATGGCTACACCTTC. Drawing the rest from reference TRBV2 and TRBJ1-2, the complete variable domain is EPEVTQTPSHQVTQMGQEVILRCVPISNHLYFYWYRQILGQKVEFLVSFYNNEISEKSEIFDDQFSVERPDGSNFTLKIRSTKLEDSAMYFCASMKVGPDYGYTFGSGTRLTVV.